The rows below give T cell receptor beta chains drawn from one sample of a study of tumor and adjacent non-tumor tissue in lung cancer. One entry per CDR3 protein, called by TCRdb with MiXCR from the multiplex PCR reads. The sample carries fewer than 75,000 distinct CDR3 sequences, roughly 77% recorded once. What was sequenced was distant non-tumor lung tissue. The source of these receptors is a man between 60 and 75 years old with non-small cell lung cancer. The CDR3 runs from the conserved cysteine through the conserved F or W.

CDR3aa	j_gene	v_gene
CASSFRVSGANVLTF	TRBJ2-6	TRBV5-8
CASSESNRGRLIDEQYF	TRBJ2-7	TRBV6-1
CASGGFGEQFF	TRBJ2-1	TRBV6-1
CVSSLGTYEQIF	TRBJ2-1	TRBV7-9
CASKGGISTDTQCF	TRBJ2-3	TRBV14
CASISQGVAGNYEQFF	TRBJ2-1	TRBV11-3
CASSGGIRSYEQYF	TRBJ2-7	TRBV10-2
CASSLNYEQYF	TRBJ2-7	TRBV7-9
CASSLDPHLPGIGNTIYF	TRBJ1-3	TRBV7-8
CVSSLTGSGAGNNEQFF	TRBJ2-1	TRBV5-5
CPSSEPGLAGVVGYYEQFF	TRBJ2-1	TRBV6-1
CNARGANTGELFF	TRBJ2-2	TRBV20-1
CAGSPGPSTGANVLTF	TRBJ2-6	TRBV28
CDSSQDRLGGETQYF	TRBJ2-5	TRBV4-1
CASSSQGLAGSNEQFF	TRBJ2-1	TRBV11-3
CAGSLTGMTTEAFF	TRBJ1-1	TRBV11-3
CTSRKRERYSEQFF	TRBJ2-1	TRBV28
CASRAEQAGYNEQFF	TRBJ2-1	TRBV5-1
CVSSLTGSYEQYF	TRBJ2-7	TRBV2
CASGGAEANYGYTF	TRBJ1-2	TRBV6-5
CASSQMGLGVADTDTEHF	TRBJ2-3	TRBV14
CVISHRGQGKYGYTF	TRBJ1-2	TRBV13
CASSWNPSGRDHYEQYF	TRBJ2-7	TRBV28
CASRREGRNNYGYTF	TRBJ1-2	TRBV6-5
CGSGARDTEAFF	TRBJ1-1	TRBV29-1
CSAGTSGIQEIQYF	TRBJ2-5	TRBV20-1
CASSSPRTRGYQETQYF	TRBJ2-5	TRBV5-6
CASSETLDIYEQYF	TRBJ2-7	TRBV6-1
CASSSTQGDYGYIF	TRBJ1-2	TRBV28
CASSQHWVGGRGYELHF	TRBJ2-7	TRBV4-1
CASSYSRWETAGQYF	TRBJ2-7	TRBV6-5
CASRGGPNQLQHF	TRBJ1-5	TRBV6-5
CASTLAGTTTEAFF	TRBJ1-1	TRBV11-3
CASSFDTYSINEQFF	TRBJ2-1	TRBV11-1
CASSFPVHEAFF	TRBJ1-1	TRBV6-5
CASSQDPREQFF	TRBJ2-1	TRBV4-2
CASSLSQAGGREQYF	TRBJ2-7	TRBV28
CSTPTRDSYDEQFF	TRBJ2-1	TRBV29-1
CTISEHETSGRDSGVNVLTF	TRBJ2-6	TRBV10-3
CASIEGKFTEAFF	TRBJ1-1	TRBV6-1
CSVSPQRSRGYTF	TRBJ1-2	TRBV29-1
CASNLGGSSGANVLTF	TRBJ2-6	TRBV28
CSFEESGVETQYF	TRBJ2-5	TRBV29-1
CSARGTSTEAFF	TRBJ1-1	TRBV29-1
CSVGQRVADTQYF	TRBJ2-3	TRBV29-1
CASSLFGDSYEQYF	TRBJ2-7	TRBV11-3
CVSSYTIGDYGYTF	TRBJ1-2	TRBV6-5
CTISQGQDLVSPLHF	TRBJ1-6	TRBV4-1
CSAPDNSYEQYF	TRBJ2-7	TRBV20-1
CTISYGTNYGYTF	TRBJ1-2	TRBV6-6
CASNPRRGQSNTNGQFF	TRBJ2-1	TRBV6-1
CASSYYTPNLEGQHYEQYF	TRBJ2-7	TRBV6-5
CASMSGARSYTF	TRBJ1-2	TRBV6-5
CASSSRKSYYNEQFF	TRBJ2-1	TRBV11-3
CASSLRGSTETFF	TRBJ1-1	TRBV11-3
CASSLEPRPPSRAFF	TRBJ1-1	TRBV5-1
CAGSYNTGGSFPPEQFF	TRBJ2-1	TRBV6-2/TRBV6-3